This TCR beta chain emerged from a study of shared clonotypes between healthy human individuals. The study, taken as a whole, reports: Only blood underwent sampling, and tissue repertoires likely differ. Estimated clonotype richness was generally higher in naive than memory subsets. Donors were few, which limited the genetic and exposure-history diversity represented.

Remarks on this clone: The antigen is undetermined.

Naive CD8 cells lacked CD45RO and underwent positive selection for CCR7, leaving out terminally differentiated effector memory CD45RA+ cells. Nashville, Tennessee was home to all donors, each a Caucasian adult. Profiling relied on immunoSEQ multiplex PCR, and the TCRdb table lists in-frame clones only, not all of them. The sample lists around 2,000,000 clones, about 95% seen once, with 1.2% in the top ten. Trimming removed 6 bases from V and 2 bases from J, with 13 bases in between. This CDR3 has 14 amino acids. The germline CDR1 and CDR2 sequences are SQVTM and ANQGSEA. The V call is TRBV29-1, the J call TRBJ2-2; TRBD2 might be the D (6 bases). Sequenced sample: naive CD8+ T cells sorted from blood. The receptor comes from a man younger than 35 in good health. The CDR3, as DNA: TGCAGCGTGGCGGGACCCGAAAACACCGGGGAGCTGTTTTTT. Amino acid sequence: CSVAGPENTGELFF.